The following is a TCR beta chain sequence with its context. What it binds is unknown. The data were taken from a study of vaccination and CD4 T cells after COVID-19. The Oncomine TCR Beta short-read assay sequenced DNA from cultured CD4+ T cells. MiXCR, applied by TCRdb to the PCR reads, yields one record per CDR3 protein. Of under 6,500 distinct CDR3 sequences listed, 34% are singletons. As for treatment: roughly 10-day PBMC culture with coronavirus spike peptide pools or control peptides (ViraFEST assay). Pre-COVID-19 pandemic sampling (2011-2018) yielded the unexposed donor's CD4+ T cells. The receptor was isolated from a human donor in good health. Sequenced sample: CD4+ T cells from blood, cultured in vitro.

The CDR3 sequence: CASSNAGQGGKETF. CDR3 nucleotide sequence: TGCGCCAGCAGCAACGCTGGACAGGGAGGGAAGGAAACCTTC. This chain joins TRBV5-1 and TRBJ1-2; the match to TRBD1 covers 8 bases. This CDR3 comprises 14 residues. Germline V gene lookup returns CDR1 SGHRS and CDR2 YFSETQ. The trim removed 4 bases at V and 14 bases at J, leaving 16 bases unmatched.